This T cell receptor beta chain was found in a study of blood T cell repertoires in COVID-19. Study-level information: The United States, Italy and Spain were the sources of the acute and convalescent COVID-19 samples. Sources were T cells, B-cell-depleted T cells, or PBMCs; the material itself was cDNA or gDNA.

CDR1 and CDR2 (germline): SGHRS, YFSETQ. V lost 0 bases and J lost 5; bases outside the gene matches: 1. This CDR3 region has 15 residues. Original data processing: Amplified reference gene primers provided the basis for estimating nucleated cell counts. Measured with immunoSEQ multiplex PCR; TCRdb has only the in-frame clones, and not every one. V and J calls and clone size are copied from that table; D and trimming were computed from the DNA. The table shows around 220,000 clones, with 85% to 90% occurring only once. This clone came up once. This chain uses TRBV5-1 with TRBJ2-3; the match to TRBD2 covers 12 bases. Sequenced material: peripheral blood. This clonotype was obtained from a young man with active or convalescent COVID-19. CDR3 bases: TGCGCCAGCAGCTTGGAGACTAGCGGGAGAGATACGCAGTATTTT. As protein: CASSLETSGRDTQYF.